This T cell receptor (beta chain) was recovered during a study of T cell responses to AZD1222 COVID-19 vaccine. Concerning this clone: The antigen remains undetermined.

Study results and caveats: In all cases, repertoires were sampled only after the peak T cell response. Regions left unmutated in variants are reportedly the target of nearly half of spike-specific TCRs. Spike as a whole was targeted by vaccine-associated CD4 TCRs, dominant at 160-218 and 743-854. Once two AZD1222 doses were given, Spike-specific TCR breadth and depth went up.

The germline V and J ends were trimmed by 0 bases and 3 bases, with 11 bases remaining between them. CDR1 is SGHAT and CDR2 is FQNNGV in the germline V gene. The CDR3 length is 15 residues. Only in-frame clones appear in the TCRdb table, and some are missing; sequencing was by immunoSEQ multiplex PCR. The repertoire holds more than 95,000 clones, with about 91% as singletons. This specimen consisted of peripheral blood, obtained on day 0 of AZD1222 vaccination. The source is an adult in good health. The V gene is TRBV11-2, the J gene TRBJ1-2; TRBD1 is a possible D gene (5 bases). CDR3: CASSLDLRGDYGYTF. DNA for the CDR3: TGTGCCAGCAGCTTAGATCTTAGAGGGGACTATGGCTACACCTTC.